The present entry profiles one T cell receptor beta chain with its context. Antigen unknown. This sample is part of a study of T cell responses to AZD1222 COVID-19 vaccine. General study results and limits: When two AZD1222 doses had been given, Spike-specific TCR breadth and depth rose. Baseline serostatus was positive in only six AZD1222 recipients. Across the whole spike, CD4 TCRs peaked at regions 160-218 and 743-854. None of the repertoires were sampled until the peak T cell response had passed.

Assay: immunoSEQ multiplex PCR; the TCRdb copy retains only in-frame clones and omits some. The data contain approximately 150,000 clones, about 86% of them seen just once; the ten biggest clones take up roughly 5.1%. This TCR derives from an adult who received the AZD1222 COVID-19 vaccine. The specimen comprised peripheral blood, sampled 28 days after the second AZD1222 dose.

CDR3 in DNA: TGTGCCAGTAGTGTCACAGGGACCCCTGAAAAACTGTTTTTT. This gives the protein CASSVTGTPEKLFF. The chain employs TRBV19 and TRBJ1-4; D might be TRBD1 (6 bases). The germline V and J ends were trimmed by 5 bases and 7 bases, with 14 bases remaining between them. The CDR3 extends over 14 amino acids. Looked up from germline, CDR1 is LNHDA and CDR2 is SQIVND (reference sequence).